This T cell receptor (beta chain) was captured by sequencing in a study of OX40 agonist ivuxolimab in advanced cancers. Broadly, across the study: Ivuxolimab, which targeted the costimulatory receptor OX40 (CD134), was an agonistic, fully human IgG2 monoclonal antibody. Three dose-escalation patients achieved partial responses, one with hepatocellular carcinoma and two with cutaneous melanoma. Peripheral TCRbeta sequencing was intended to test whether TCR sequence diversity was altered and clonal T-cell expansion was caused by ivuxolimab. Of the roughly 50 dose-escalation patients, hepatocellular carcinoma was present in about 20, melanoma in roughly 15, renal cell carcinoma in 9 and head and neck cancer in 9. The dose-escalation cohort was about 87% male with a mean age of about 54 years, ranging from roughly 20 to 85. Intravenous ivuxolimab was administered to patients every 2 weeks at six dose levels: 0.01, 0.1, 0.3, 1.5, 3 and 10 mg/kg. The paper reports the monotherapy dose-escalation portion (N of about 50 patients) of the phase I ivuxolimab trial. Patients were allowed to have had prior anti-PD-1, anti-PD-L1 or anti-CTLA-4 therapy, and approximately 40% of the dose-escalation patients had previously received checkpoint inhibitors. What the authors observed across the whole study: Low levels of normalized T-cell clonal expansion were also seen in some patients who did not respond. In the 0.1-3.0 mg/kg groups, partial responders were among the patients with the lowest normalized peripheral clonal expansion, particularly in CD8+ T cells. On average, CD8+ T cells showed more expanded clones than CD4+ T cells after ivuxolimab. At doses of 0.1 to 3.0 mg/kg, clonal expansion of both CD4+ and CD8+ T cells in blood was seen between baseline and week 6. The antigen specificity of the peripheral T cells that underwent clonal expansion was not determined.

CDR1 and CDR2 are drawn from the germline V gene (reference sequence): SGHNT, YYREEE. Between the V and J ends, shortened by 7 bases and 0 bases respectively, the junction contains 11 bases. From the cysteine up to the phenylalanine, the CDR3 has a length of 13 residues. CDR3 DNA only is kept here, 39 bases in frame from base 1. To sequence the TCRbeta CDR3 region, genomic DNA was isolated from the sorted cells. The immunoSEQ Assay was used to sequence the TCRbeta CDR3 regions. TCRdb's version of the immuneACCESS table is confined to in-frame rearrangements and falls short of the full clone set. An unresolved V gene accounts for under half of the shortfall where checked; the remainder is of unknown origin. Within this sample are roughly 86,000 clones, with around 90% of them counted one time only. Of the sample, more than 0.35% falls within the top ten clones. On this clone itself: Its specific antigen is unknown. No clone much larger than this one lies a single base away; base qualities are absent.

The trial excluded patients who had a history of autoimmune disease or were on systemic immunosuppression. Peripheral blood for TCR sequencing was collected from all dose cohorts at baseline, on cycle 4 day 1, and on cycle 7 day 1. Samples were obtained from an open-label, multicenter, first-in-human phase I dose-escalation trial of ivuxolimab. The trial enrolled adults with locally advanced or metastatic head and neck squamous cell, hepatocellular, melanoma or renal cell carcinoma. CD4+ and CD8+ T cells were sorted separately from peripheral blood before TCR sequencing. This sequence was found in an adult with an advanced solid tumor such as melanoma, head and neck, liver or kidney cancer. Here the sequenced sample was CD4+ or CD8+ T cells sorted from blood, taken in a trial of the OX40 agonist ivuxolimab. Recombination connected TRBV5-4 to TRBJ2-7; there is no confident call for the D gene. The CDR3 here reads CASYAESSYEQYF. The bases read TGTGCCAGCTACGCGGAAAGCTCCTACGAGCAGTACTTC.